Presented here are 10 T cell receptor beta chains from one specimen sequenced in a study of T-cell reconstitution after alpha-beta-depleted transplantation in children. Molecular barcoding with unique molecular identifiers was used for the TCRbeta library. TCRdb ran MiXCR on the PCR reads and lists one entry per CDR3 protein. The repertoire holds around 600,000 distinct CDR3 sequences, with around a sixth as singletons. Sequenced material: PBMCs from the stem cell graft donor, taken from the stem cell graft. These receptors were obtained from a human donor who donated a stem cell graft to a child with acute myeloid leukemia.

This clonotype was observed many times. The chain has TRBV20-1 and TRBJ2-7; 9 positions match TRBD1. Trimming at V came to 4 bases and at J to 2 bases, leaving 3 bases not matched to a gene. Looked up from germline, CDR1 is DFQATT and CDR2 is SNEGSKA (reference sequence). The CDR3 length is 13 residues. The CDR3 DNA reads as TGCAGTGCTAAGGGGACAGGGCCCTACGAGCAGTACTTC. This encodes CSAKGTGPYEQYF.

This clonotype was recorded a few times. V usage is TRBV11-1 and J usage is TRBJ2-1, with TRBD1 as a possible D gene (8 bases). The CDR3 extends over 18 amino acids. V lost 4 bases, J lost 7 bases, and 26 bases lay in between. Germline-derived CDR1 and CDR2 are SGHAT and FQDESV (reference sequence). The CDR3 region has the DNA TGTGCCAGCAGCTCTCCGGCCGTATTAGACAGGGGAGGGAATGAGCAGTTCTTC. Its translation: CASSSPAVLDRGGNEQFF.

The chain is built from TRBV24-1 and TRBJ2-1, with a tentative D call TRBD2 (6 bases). The V and J ends lost 4 bases and 5 bases respectively, with 20 bases between them. CDR3 length: 17 residues. Germline V lookup: CDR1 KGHDR, CDR2 SFDVKD. The CDR3 loop is CATSDEDTPEGHNEQFF. CDR3 sequence (DNA): TGTGCCACCAGTGACGAGGACACCCCGGAGGGGCACAATGAGCAGTTCTTC.

The table lists this clonotype with a few counts. This chain joins TRBV4-1 and TRBJ1-6; D perhaps matches TRBD1 (6 bases). The germline V gene encodes CDR1 MGHRA and CDR2 YSYEKL. The CDR3 length is 16 residues. The ends were cut back, 1 base at V and 7 bases at J, with 14 bases in the middle. Written as DNA, the CDR3 is TGCGCCAGCAGCCAAGGTACAGGGAGGAGGAATTCACCCCTCCACTTT. This encodes CASSQGTGRRNSPLHF.

CDR3 in amino acids: CASSRTVRAKNIQYF. CDR3 DNA sequence: TGTGCCAGCAGCCGGACAGTTCGAGCCAAAAACATTCAGTACTTC. The V and J genes are TRBV7-9 and TRBJ2-4; tentative D call: TRBD1 (6 bases). CDR1 and CDR2 from the germline V gene are SEHNR and FQNEAQ (reference sequence). The CDR3 is 15 residues long. Trimming removed 5 bases at V and 0 bases at J, with 11 bases between.

This clonotype was picked up a small number of times. The V call is TRBV27, the J call TRBJ1-2; D ambiguous. Per germline, CDR1 MNHEY and CDR2 SMNVEV (reference sequence). Trimming took off 6 bases at V and 5 bases at J, with 16 bases between the two ends. The CDR3 runs 14 residues. In DNA, the CDR3 is TGTGCCAGCAGCACCGACTTCGGAGCATATGGCTACACCTTC. Protein product: CASSTDFGAYGYTF.

V is TRBV7-9 and J is TRBJ2-3; the match to TRBD1 covers 7 bases. This CDR3 is built from 15 residues. With 3 bases clipped from V and 5 bases from J, the junction kept 8 bases outside the gene matches. Germline values: CDR1 SEHNR, CDR2 FQNEAQ (reference sequence). CDR3 sequence reads: CASSFATGNGDTQYF. The CDR3 DNA reads TGTGCCAGCAGCTTCGCGACAGGGAATGGAGATACGCAGTATTTT.

This clonotype occurred many times. CDR3 sequence: CSLTDGAGTYGYTF. CDR3 sequence (DNA): TGCAGCCTAACAGACGGGGCAGGGACCTATGGCTACACCTTC. The chain joins TRBV29-1 to TRBJ1-2; D is perhaps TRBD1 (5 bases). V was pared by 8 bases and J by 4 bases, with 20 bases between. Looked up from germline, CDR1 is SQVTM and CDR2 is ANQGSEA. The CDR3 contains 14 residues.

Concerning this clonotype itself: Just one base apart from a much larger clone, this may be a read error. The chain has TRBV20-1 and TRBJ2-3; either TRBD1 or TRBD2 may fit D (7 bases each). CDR3 size: 16 residues. Germline CDR1 DFQATT, CDR2 SNEGSKA (reference sequence). The CDR3, as DNA: TGCAGTGCTAGGATCAGGGGGAGGGGATTGGCAGATACGCGGTATTTT. Translated, it gives CSARIRGRGLADTRYF.

This clonotype was counted between two and nine times. This sequence joins TRBV5-6 and TRBJ1-2; D possibly corresponds to TRBD1 (5 bases). Trimming took 0 bases from V and 4 from J, leaving 10 bases between them. Germline V gene sequence: CDR1 SGHDT, CDR2 YYEEEE. CDR3 size: 14 residues. CDR3 amino acids: CASSLAGRPYGYTF. The CDR3 DNA sequence: TGTGCCAGCAGCTTGGCGGGACGGCCCTATGGCTACACCTTC.